A single sample gave rise to the 32 T cell receptor beta chains below, sequenced in a study of cytomegalovirus exposure and HLA in healthy donors (TCRdb year 2017). Library creation used the immunoSEQ multiplex PCR assay. A mixture of 60 forward primers for TCR Vbeta segments and 13 reverse primers for TCR Jbeta segments was used in the multiplex PCR. TCRdb took over this immuneACCESS table, retaining in-frame rearrangements with V and J assigned. Such tables are incomplete; in checked studies, under half of the missing clones stem from an unresolved V gene, and the remainder is unexplained. This sample holds 120,000 to 150,000 clones; around 80% were observed only once. Around 7% of the sample lies in the top ten. Sequencing was performed on PBMCs. The receptor source for this set is a man aged 35-49 years in good health and CMV-seropositive.

The rearrangement joins TRBV5-8 to TRBJ1-1; the D gene is possibly TRBD1 (6 bases). The germline V gene has CDR1 SGHTS and CDR2 YDEGEE. This CDR3 has 13 residues. The V end was cut by 2 bases, the J end by 4 bases, with 9 bases between. The CDR3 nucleotides read TGTGCCAGCAGCTTCGGACAGCTCACTGAAGCTTTCTTT. Amino acids: CASSFGQLTEAFF.

The V call is TRBV4-2, the J call TRBJ2-7, with TRBD2 matching over 10 bases. Trimming took 2 bases from V and 6 from J; bases not matched to a gene: 22. Germline V gene data show CDR1 as LGHNA and CDR2 as YNFKEQ. The CDR3 runs to 20 residues. CDR3 loop: CASSQIGLADLKLEKGEQYF. The CDR3 nucleotides are TGTGCCAGCAGCCAAATCGGACTAGCGGATCTGAAACTTGAAAAGGGCGAGCAGTACTTC.

This sequence joins TRBV10-2 and TRBJ1-5; D perhaps matches TRBD1 (5 bases). CDR1 and CDR2 (germline): WSHSY, SAAADI. V was clipped by 3 bases and J by 0 bases, with 15 bases between them. The CDR3 totals 17 residues. The CDR3 reads CASSDFFGDSSNQPQHF. The CDR3 bases are TGCGCCAGCAGTGATTTCTTTGGAGACAGTAGCAATCAGCCCCAGCATTTT.

The CDR3 coding sequence is TGTGCCAGCAGGCCAACTAGCGGAGGGGACATTCAGTACTTC. Translation gives CASRPTSGGDIQYF. This chain links TRBV7-8 with TRBJ2-4, with 8 positions matching TRBD2. The V segment lost 6 bases and the J segment 8 bases; nucleotides outside the gene matches: 9. In germline, CDR1 is SGHVS, CDR2 FQNEAQ. The CDR3 runs 14 residues.

V and J are TRBV6-6 and TRBJ2-7; D is perhaps TRBD1 (6 bases). The CDR3 has 13 amino acids. The germline CDR1 and CDR2 sequences are MNHNY and SVGAGI (reference sequence). V was cut by 4 bases and J by 3 bases, with 10 bases left in between. The CDR3 spells CASSSGQIYEQYF. Here the CDR3 DNA reads TGTGCCAGCAGTTCAGGACAGATCTACGAGCAGTACTTC.

A single count supports this clone. This chain links TRBV9 with TRBJ2-7; 7 nucleotides line up with TRBD1. Trimming cost V 4 bases and J 2 bases; bases outside gene matches: 6. CDR3 length: 14 amino acids. Germline values: CDR1 SGDLS, CDR2 YYNGEE. The CDR3 nucleotides are TGTGCCAGCAGCCCGAACAGGGGAACCTACGAGCAGTACTTC. Amino acids: CASSPNRGTYEQYF. Looking up the rest from reference TRBV9 and TRBJ2-7 gives the full variable domain: DSGVTQTPKHLITATGQRVTLRCSPRSGDLSVYWYQQSLDQGLQFLIQYYNGEERAKGNILERFSAQQFPDLHSELNLSSLELGDSALYFCASSPNRGTYEQYFGPGTRLTVT.

Ten or more counts support this clone. This chain connects TRBV5-1 to TRBJ2-2, with 7 bases aligning to TRBD1. CDR3 size: 13 residues. Germline-derived CDR1 and CDR2 are SGHRS and YFSETQ. The CDR3, as DNA: TGCGGATCCCGGGACAGCAACACCGGGGAGCTGTTTTTT. Its translation: CGSRDSNTGELFF.

This chain links TRBV19 with TRBJ2-5, with 10 bases aligning to TRBD1. Germline CDR1 is LNHDA and CDR2 is SQIVND (reference sequence). Trimming at V came to 5 bases and at J to 4 bases, leaving 7 bases not matched to a gene. This CDR3 contains 15 residues. The CDR3 DNA is TGTGCCAGTAGTCTAAACCGGGACAGGGGAGAGACCCAGTACTTC. It codes for CASSLNRDRGETQYF.

This clone was picked up a small number of times. The V call is TRBV7-9, the J call TRBJ1-4; 7 bases agree with TRBD1. Germline CDR1 SEHNR, CDR2 FQNEAQ (reference sequence). This CDR3 is built from 14 residues. V trimming: 5 bases; J trimming: 3 bases; junction bases outside the gene matches: 3. CDR3 DNA sequence: TGTGCCAGCAGCAGACAGGGATCTAATGAAAAACTGTTTTTT. It is translated as CASSRQGSNEKLFF.

The chain carries TRBV7-6 and TRBJ2-2, with D perhaps TRBD2 (5 bases). The CDR3 extends over 16 amino acids. V lost 3 bases and J lost 1, with 12 bases in between. Germline CDR1 is SGHVS and CDR2 is FNYEAQ. CDR3 sequence: CASSLLSRENTGELFF. CDR3 DNA: TGTGCCAGCAGCTTGCTTAGCCGGGAGAACACCGGGGAGCTGTTTTTT. The whole variable domain, remainder taken from reference TRBV7-6 and TRBJ2-2, is GAGVSQSPRYKVTKRGQDVALRCDPISGHVSLYWYRQALGQGPEFLTYFNYEAQQDKSGLPNDRFSAERPEGSISTLTIQRTEQRDSAMYRCASSLLSRENTGELFFGEGSRLTVL.

A few counts support this clone. The V gene is TRBV15, the J gene TRBJ1-2; the match to TRBD1 covers 9 bases. The CDR3 runs to 16 residues. Germline values: CDR1 LNHNV, CDR2 YYDKDF (reference sequence). Germline trimming cut 1 base from V and 2 bases from J; bases unmatched to any gene: 5. In DNA, the CDR3 is TGTGCCACCAGCAGAGCGAGAGGACAGGGGAACTATGGCTACACCTTC. It codes for CATSRARGQGNYGYTF.

As concerns this clone: A junction end diverges from the germline sequence, so it may reflect a read error. The chain is built from TRBV6-1 and TRBJ1-4; D gene unclear. From germline, CDR1 is MNHNS and CDR2 SASEGT. CDR3 length equals 13 residues. The CDR3 is CASSGGRIEILFF. The CDR3 DNA sequence: TGTGCCAGCAGTGGAGGGAGGATCGAAATACTGTTTTTT.

The V call is TRBV4-1, the J call TRBJ2-2; possibly TRBD1 for D (5 bases). Germline CDR1 is MGHRA and CDR2 is YSYEKL. Trimming pared 5 bases from V and 1 base from J, leaving 11 bases between. This CDR3 is built from 15 residues. The chain's CDR3 is CASSFRQMNTGELFF. CDR3 bases: TGCGCCAGCAGCTTCCGACAGATGAACACCGGGGAGCTGTTTTTT.

J is TRBJ2-2 and V is TRBV19, with a weak D call TRBD2 (6 bases). The CDR3 is made up of 15 amino acids. CDR1 is LNHDA and CDR2 is SQIVND in the germline V gene (reference sequence). The V and J ends lost 7 bases and 4 bases respectively, with 16 bases between them. In DNA, the CDR3 is TGTGCCAGTACCTTCGGTGTGGGGGGCACCGGGGAGCTGTTTTTT. It encodes CASTFGVGGTGELFF.

V usage is TRBV28 and J usage is TRBJ1-2; D uncertain. Germline-derived CDR1 and CDR2 are MDHEN and SYDVKM. The length of the CDR3 is 14 residues. The V end was cut by 10 bases, the J end by 3 bases, with 18 bases between. The CDR3 bases are TGTGCCATCTCACCTGCGCGGTTCGACTATGGCTACACCTTC. This sequence encodes CAISPARFDYGYTF.

The chain joins TRBV19 to TRBJ1-1; D is possibly TRBD1 (5 bases). Trimming took 4 bases from V and 5 from J, leaving 20 bases between them. The CDR3 sequence is 16 residues long. Germline V gives CDR1 LNHDA, CDR2 SQIVND (reference sequence). CDR3 sequence reads: CASSKVLRPAGTEAFF. In DNA form, the CDR3 reads TGTGCCAGTAGTAAGGTTCTAAGGCCCGCAGGGACTGAAGCTTTCTTT.

This chain joins TRBV6-6 and TRBJ1-2, with a possible D match to TRBD1 (5 bases). The CDR3 contains 16 residues. CDR1 and CDR2 from the germline V gene are MNHNY and SVGAGI (reference sequence). Trimming cost V 0 bases and J 0 bases, with 11 bases left between them. The CDR3 nucleotides read TGTGCCAGCAGTTACTCGCGGGGCGAGGCTAACTATGGCTACACCTTC. This sequence encodes CASSYSRGEANYGYTF.

This sequence joins TRBV7-9 and TRBJ1-3; no clear D. V gave up 1 base and J gave up 4 bases, with 14 bases separating them. The CDR3 sequence is 16 residues long. Germline V gene data show CDR1 as SEHNR and CDR2 as FQNEAQ (reference sequence). The CDR3 DNA follows: TGTGCCAGCAGCTTAGAGACCCGCGGAACGGGAAACACCATATATTTT. Protein: CASSLETRGTGNTIYF.

The chain joins TRBV7-9 to TRBJ1-1; TRBD1 is a possible D gene (5 bases). CDR3 length: 16 residues. Germline-derived CDR1 and CDR2 are SEHNR and FQNEAQ (reference sequence). Trimming took off 7 bases at V and 2 bases at J, with 20 bases between the two ends. Here the CDR3 DNA reads TGTGCCAGCACCCCCCTGTGGGGACTTCACAACACTGAAGCTTTCTTT. Amino acids: CASTPLWGLHNTEAFF.

CDR3 protein: CASSPRDGGTGELFF. CDR3 nucleotide sequence: TGCGCCAGCAGCCCTCGGGACGGGGGCACCGGGGAGCTGTTTTTT. The chain links TRBV4-3 to TRBJ2-2; D is possibly TRBD2 (6 bases). The germline CDR1 and CDR2 sequences are LGHNA and YSLEER. V dropped 4 bases and J dropped 4 bases, with 13 bases sitting between them. CDR3 length: 15 amino acids.

The chain has TRBV6-5 and TRBJ2-3, with D unresolved. The CDR3 loop spans 11 amino acids. Germline loops: CDR1 MNHEY, CDR2 SVGAGI. Between the trimmed V and J ends, which lost 5 bases and 10 bases, there was a span of 10 bases. The CDR3 here is CASSNLRAQYF. The DNA of the CDR3 is TGTGCCAGCAGTAATCTTCGGGCGCAGTATTTT.

The J gene is TRBJ1-4, the V gene TRBV10-3; unclear D gene. V was pared by 0 bases and J by 8 bases, with 13 bases between. This CDR3 is built from 15 residues. In germline, CDR1 is ENHRY, CDR2 SYGVKD. The CDR3 reads CAISESRGIGEKLFF. The DNA for the CDR3 is TGTGCCATCAGTGAGTCGCGGGGAATCGGCGAAAAACTGTTTTTT.

The chain combines TRBV29-1 with TRBJ2-5, with 7 positions matching TRBD1. Germline V CDR1 and CDR2: SQVTM, ANQGSEA. Losses at the gene ends were 7 bases for V and 5 bases for J; bases not matched to a gene: 7. CDR3 length: 12 residues. The CDR3 spells CSARQGVETQYF. The CDR3 bases are TGCAGCGCACGACAGGGTGTGGAGACCCAGTACTTC.

This chain uses TRBV7-2 with TRBJ1-1; no reliable D call. CDR3 size: 13 residues. V was cut by 6 bases and J by 7 bases, with 15 bases left in between. From germline, CDR1 is SGHTA and CDR2 FQGNSA. CDR3 nucleotides: TGTGCCAGCAGTTTTTCGACCCGGGGTGAAGCTTTCTTT. It codes for CASSFSTRGEAFF.

V and J are TRBV7-8 and TRBJ2-7, with TRBD2 matching over 7 bases. There are 15 residues in the CDR3. J lost 1 base, V lost 2 bases, and 5 bases had no gene match. The germline V gene has CDR1 SGHVS and CDR2 FQNEAQ. The DNA for the CDR3 is TGTGCCAGCAGCTTAAGCGGGGTAGGTTCCTACGAGCAGTACTTC. This sequence encodes CASSLSGVGSYEQYF.

V is TRBV7-9 and J is TRBJ1-5; 7 bases are shared with TRBD1. Germline V gene sequence: CDR1 SEHNR, CDR2 FQNEAQ (reference sequence). V shed 4 bases and J 0 bases; nucleotides not matched to a gene: 3. The CDR3 sequence is 15 residues long. The CDR3, as DNA: TGTGCCAGCAGCTCCGGGACAGCTAGCAATCAGCCCCAGCATTTT. Its translation is CASSSGTASNQPQHF.

The chain uses TRBV4-3 and TRBJ2-6; 7 bases are a match to TRBD2. The ends lost 4 bases at V and 2 bases at J; junction bases unmatched: 11. The CDR3 sequence is 18 residues long. Germline V CDR1 and CDR2: LGHNA, YSLEER. The CDR3 sequence: CASSPETRLAPGANVLTF. CDR3 nucleotides: TGCGCCAGCAGCCCCGAAACTAGACTAGCTCCTGGGGCCAACGTCCTGACTTTC.

This chain joins TRBV4-3 and TRBJ2-1; 11 bases map to TRBD2. The V gene's germline CDR1 is LGHNA and CDR2 YSLEER. The CDR3 is made up of 17 amino acids. V shed 1 base, J shed 0 bases, and the junction held 2 bases outside the gene matches. CDR3 sequence reads: CASSQVAGGFSYNEQFF. CDR3 bases: TGCGCCAGCAGCCAAGTAGCGGGAGGGTTCTCCTACAATGAGCAGTTCTTC.

In its sample, this clone was seen a few times. This chain connects TRBV10-1 to TRBJ2-7; 8 nucleotides line up with TRBD1. The CDR3 consists of 14 residues. Per germline, CDR1 WNHNN and CDR2 SYGVQD (reference sequence). V lost 2 bases, J lost 7 bases, and 7 bases stayed unmatched. CDR3 in amino acids: CASSELPDRAEQYF. The CDR3 region has the DNA TGCGCCAGCAGTGAGCTCCCGGACAGGGCGGAGCAGTACTTC.

The chain uses TRBV7-8 and TRBJ2-7; unclear D gene. Trimming shortened V by 5 bases and J by 0 bases, and 5 bases separated the two germline ends. Germline V gives CDR1 SGHVS, CDR2 FQNEAQ. The CDR3 has 12 residues. Here the CDR3 DNA reads TGTGCCAGCAGCGAGAACTCCTACGAGCAGTACTTC. Its translation: CASSENSYEQYF.

This chain connects TRBV11-2 to TRBJ2-7, with a tentative D call TRBD1 (5 bases). V was clipped by 6 bases and J by 3 bases, with 12 bases between them. CDR1 is SGHAT and CDR2 is FQNNGV in the germline V gene. This CDR3 contains 13 residues. The CDR3 region has the DNA TGTGCCAGCAGAGAGACAGAGAACTACGAGCAGTACTTC. Translating it yields CASRETENYEQYF.

V and J are TRBV5-1 and TRBJ2-5, with D tentatively TRBD2 (5 bases). Trimming shortened V by 4 bases and J by 1 base, and 11 bases separated the two germline ends. Germline V CDR1 and CDR2: SGHRS, YFSETQ. This CDR3 is built from 14 residues. The DNA for the CDR3 is TGCGCCAGCAGCCCCAAAGGAGGCCAAGAGACCCAGTACTTC. It codes for CASSPKGGQETQYF.